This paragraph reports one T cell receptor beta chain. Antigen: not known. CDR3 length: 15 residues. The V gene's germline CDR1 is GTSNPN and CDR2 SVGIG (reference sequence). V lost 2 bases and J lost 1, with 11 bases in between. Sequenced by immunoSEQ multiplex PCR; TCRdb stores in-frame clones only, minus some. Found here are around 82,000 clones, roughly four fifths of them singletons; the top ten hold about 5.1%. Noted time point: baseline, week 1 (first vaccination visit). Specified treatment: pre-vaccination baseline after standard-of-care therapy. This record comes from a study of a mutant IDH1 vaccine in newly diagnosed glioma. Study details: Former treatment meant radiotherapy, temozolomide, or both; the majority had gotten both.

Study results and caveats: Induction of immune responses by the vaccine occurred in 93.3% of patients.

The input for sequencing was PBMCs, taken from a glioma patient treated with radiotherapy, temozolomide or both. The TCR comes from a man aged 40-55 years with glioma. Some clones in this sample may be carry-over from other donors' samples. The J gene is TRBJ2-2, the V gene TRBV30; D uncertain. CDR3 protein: CAWSSWTGNTGELFF. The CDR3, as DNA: TGTGCCTGGAGTTCATGGACGGGGAACACCGGGGAGCTGTTTTTT.